This passage covers 13 T cell receptor beta chains from one sample sequenced in a study of T-cell reconstitution after alpha-beta-depleted transplantation in children. Molecular barcoding with unique molecular identifiers was used for the TCRbeta library. TCRdb reanalysed the PCR reads using MiXCR and keeps one entry per CDR3 protein. The sample carries 500,000 or so distinct CDR3 sequences, approximately 30% recorded once. The starting material was PBMCs from the stem cell graft donor, obtained from the stem cell graft. The receptors stem from a human donor who donated a stem cell graft to a child with aplastic anemia.

The gene calls are TRBV7-8 and TRBJ1-1; possible D gene TRBD1, 5 bases. This CDR3 is 15 amino acids long. V was shortened by 8 bases and J by 4 bases, with 20 bases between the two germline ends. Germline V gene data show CDR1 as SGHVS and CDR2 as FQNEAQ. This CDR3 reads CASSLYRTIATEAFF. The CDR3 nucleotides are TGTGCCAGCTCCTTATACAGGACCATAGCCACTGAAGCTTTCTTT.

The rearrangement uses TRBV18 and TRBJ2-7; D is ambiguous. The germline V gene has CDR1 KGHSH and CDR2 LQKENI. CDR3 length equals 13 residues. V shed 3 bases and J shed 3 bases, with 9 bases lying between them. The CDR3 DNA sequence: TGTGCCAGCTCACCTCAAGGTATCTACGAGCAGTACTTC. Translating gives CASSPQGIYEQYF.

V and J are TRBV5-1 and TRBJ1-1, with 7 bases that match TRBD1. CDR3 size: 16 residues. J gave up 6 bases and V 5 bases, and 16 bases lay outside the gene matches. Germline V CDR1 and CDR2: SGHRS, YFSETQ. Here the CDR3 DNA reads TGCGCCAGCAGGGGGGGGACAGACTCACGTTACGCTGAAGCTTTCTTT. Residues: CASRGGTDSRYAEAFF.

CDR3 region: CASSSGPRLEQFF. The CDR3 DNA reads as TGTGCCAGCAGTTCGGGCCCCCGCCTGGAGCAGTTCTTC. V is TRBV28 and J is TRBJ2-1; D is unclear. Germline lookup yields CDR1 MDHEN and CDR2 SYDVKM. CDR3 length equals 13 residues. Between the trimmed V and J ends, which lost 4 bases and 10 bases, there was a span of 14 bases.

This clonotype was counted between two and nine times. V usage is TRBV12-3 or TRBV12-4 and J usage is TRBJ2-2, with D perhaps TRBD1 or TRBD2 (5 bases each). The CDR3 extends over 14 amino acids. The V gene lost 4 bases and the J gene lost 6 bases, with 12 bases spanning the gap. This chain's CDR3 is CASSSERDAGELFF. In nucleotides, the CDR3 is TGTGCCAGCAGTTCCGAACGGGACGCCGGGGAGCTGTTTTTT.

V usage is TRBV27 and J usage is TRBJ1-5; TRBD1 aligns across 12 bases. The germline gives CDR1 MNHEY, CDR2 SMNVEV (reference sequence). With 4 bases clipped from V and 7 bases from J, the junction kept 8 bases outside the gene matches. This CDR3 is built from 16 residues. The CDR3, as DNA: TGTGCCAGCAGTTCCTCGGGACAGGGGGCAGGGCAGCCCCAGCATTTT. This encodes CASSSSGQGAGQPQHF.

The rearrangement links TRBV12-3 or TRBV12-4 to TRBJ2-1, with 10 bases fitting TRBD2. CDR3 length equals 17 residues. V shed 7 bases, J shed 0 bases, and the junction held 9 bases outside the gene matches. The DNA for the CDR3 is TGTGCCAGCACCCCAGGGGCTAGCGGGAGCTCCTACAATGAGCAGTTCTTC. Protein: CASTPGASGSSYNEQFF.

The table lists this clonotype with a few counts. The chain joins TRBV20-1 to TRBJ2-7, with TRBD2 matching 12 bases. Germline lookup yields CDR1 DFQATT and CDR2 SNEGSKA (reference sequence). This CDR3 comprises 16 residues. Trimming at V came to 6 bases and at J to 0 bases, leaving 9 bases not matched to a gene. Here the CDR3 reads CSASFPGLAGSYEQYF. The CDR3 nucleotides read TGCAGTGCCTCTTTCCCGGGACTAGCGGGCTCCTACGAGCAGTACTTC.

This clonotype has only a few counts. Germline and junction disagree at one end, which may indicate a read error. The CDR3 DNA is TGTACCAGCAGCTTAGGACCTGCAACTAATGAAAAACTGTTTTTT. Its translation is CTSSLGPATNEKLFF. J is TRBJ1-4 and V is TRBV7-7; D remains ambiguous. The CDR3 has 15 amino acids. CDR1 and CDR2 from the germline V gene are SSHAT and FNYEAQ (reference sequence).

The chain employs TRBV10-3 and TRBJ2-5; D ambiguous. Between the trimmed V and J ends, which lost 3 bases and 1 base, there was a span of 9 bases. This CDR3 region has 14 residues. Germline assignment: CDR1 ENHRY and CDR2 SYGVKD. The CDR3 bases are TGTGCCATCAGTGATGGAATCCTCCAAGAGACCCAGTACTTC. It encodes CAISDGILQETQYF.

This clonotype was picked up a small number of times. The chain recombines TRBV7-2 with TRBJ1-2; D is ambiguous. Trimming stripped 5 bases from V and 3 bases from J, with 13 bases between. Germline V CDR1 and CDR2: SGHTA, FQGNSA. This CDR3 contains 14 residues. This chain's CDR3 is CASSGRAPDYGYTF. The CDR3 DNA is TGTGCCAGCAGCGGCCGGGCGCCCGACTATGGCTACACCTTC.

This clonotype was seen only a few times. The V call is TRBV14, the J call TRBJ2-1; no definite D call. This CDR3 contains 12 residues. Per germline, CDR1 SGHDN and CDR2 FVKESK. Trimming pared 1 base from V and 10 bases from J, leaving 8 bases between. The CDR3 DNA sequence: TGTGCCAGCAGCCAAGGGTTATGGGAGCAGTTCTTC. This gives the protein CASSQGLWEQFF. Together with reference TRBV14 and TRBJ2-1, the CDR3 gives the full variable domain: EAGVTQFPSHSVIEKGQTVTLRCDPISGHDNLYWYRRVMGKEIKFLLHFVKESKQDESGMPNNRFLAERTGGTYSTLKVQPAELEDSGVYFCASSQGLWEQFFGPGTRLTVL.

This clonotype was detected only a few times. This chain joins TRBV13 and TRBJ2-7; D is perhaps TRBD2 (5 bases). The CDR3 extends over 13 amino acids. The germline gives CDR1 PRHDT, CDR2 FYEKMQ (reference sequence). Trimming cost V 5 bases and J 4 bases, with 12 bases left between them. DNA of the CDR3: TGTGCCAGCAGCCCTGACGGGGATTACGAGCAGTACGTC. Residues: CASSPDGDYEQYV.